The rows below give T cell receptor beta chains drawn from one sample of a study of Graves' ophthalmopathy and Graves' hyperthyroidism. TCRdb processed the multiplex PCR reads anew with MiXCR; each CDR3 protein has one entry. The table lists roughly 480,000 distinct CDR3 sequences, approximately 15% of them singletons. Sample: blood. These receptors all come from a woman in her twenties or thirties with Graves' ophthalmopathy. CDR3s include the opening cysteine and the closing phenylalanine or tryptophan. A D gene is named only where the DNA matches it firmly. Only part of the rows carry a size: once, few, many, or a class if the clone is expanded.

>many|-|TRBV6-1|TRBJ1-1
CASSEDEITEAFF
TGTGCCAGCAGTGAAGACGAAATTACTGAAGCTTTCTTT
>many|TRBD2|TRBV11-1|TRBJ2-7
CASSLRPSTSSGGTYEQYF
TGTGCCAGCAGCTTACGCCCATCCACCTCTAGCGGGGGAACCTACGAGCAGTACTTC
>many|-|TRBV9|TRBJ1-2
CASSVDSGGAQGYTF
TGTGCCAGCAGCGTAGATTCCGGGGGCGCACAGGGCTACACCTTC
>-|-|TRBV15|TRBJ1-5
CATSTHRRGKGGDYSNQPQHF
TGTGCCACCAGCACCCACAGACGGGGTAAGGGGGGGGACTATAGCAATCAGCCCCAGCATTTT
>-|TRBD1|TRBV6-1|TRBJ2-7
CASSVGQGGRYEQYF
TGTGCCAGCAGTGTGGGACAGGGAGGTCGCTACGAGCAGTACTTC
>-|-|TRBV30|TRBJ1-2
CAWSSGPHYGYTF
TGTGCCTGGAGCTCCGGGCCTCACTATGGCTACACCTTC
>many|-|TRBV28|TRBJ1-5
CASSPRLPMLGQPQHF
TGTGCCAGCAGTCCCCGACTGCCGATGTTAGGTCAGCCCCAGCATTTT
>many|TRBD1|TRBV28|TRBJ1-5
CASRSLGQGLGKRDQPQHF
TGTGCCAGCAGGTCTCTGGGACAGGGGTTAGGTAAGCGGGATCAGCCCCAGCATTTT
>many|-|TRBV5-1|TRBJ1-2
CASSLAPDNYGYTF
TGCGCCAGCAGCTTGGCCCCGGACAACTATGGCTACACCTTC
>few|TRBD1|TRBV29-1|TRBJ2-7
CSVEVSGGGYEQYF
TGCAGCGTTGAAGTTTCAGGGGGCGGCTACGAGCAGTACTTC
>few|-|TRBV27|TRBJ2-7
CASSFRGASYEQYF
TGTGCCAGCAGTTTCCGGGGAGCCTCCTACGAGCAGTACTTC
>-|-|TRBV6-2/TRBV6-3|TRBJ1-2
CASSPPAGGYTF
TGTGCCAGCAGCCCACCCGCGGGGGGCTACACCTTC
>many|-|TRBV20-1|TRBJ1-6
CSARSAQGRGNSPLHF
TGCAGTGCTAGATCGGCGCAGGGAAGAGGCAATTCACCCCTCCACTTT
>few|-|TRBV7-2|TRBJ2-4
CASSFGGFGGNIQYF
TGTGCCAGCAGCTTCGGGGGTTTCGGTGGAAACATTCAGTACTTC
>many|-|TRBV6-1|TRBJ2-7
CASSGLYEQYF
TGTGCCAGCAGTGGCCTCTACGAGCAGTACTTC
>many|-|TRBV28|TRBJ1-3
CASSLGADITGNTIYF
TGTGCCAGCAGCCTAGGGGCGGACATTACTGGAAACACCATATATTTT
>many|-|TRBV15|TRBJ1-6
CATTKRLNSPLHF
TGTGCCACCACCAAAAGACTAAATTCACCCCTCCACTTT
>many|-|TRBV6-5|TRBJ1-3
CASSYATVNSGNTIYF
TGTGCCAGCAGTTATGCGACAGTCAACTCTGGAAACACCATATATTTT
>many|TRBD1|TRBV15|TRBJ2-2
CATSRGQGDTGELFF
TGTGCCACCAGCAGAGGACAGGGGGACACCGGGGAGCTGTTTTTT
>few|TRBD1|TRBV6-1|TRBJ2-6
CASRGAGTGGSTGANVLTF
TGTGCCAGCAGAGGAGCCGGGACAGGGGGCAGCACTGGGGCCAACGTCCTGACTTTC
>-|-|TRBV12-3/TRBV12-4|TRBJ1-5
CASSPTIYNQPQHF
TGTGCCAGCAGTCCGACCATCTATAATCAGCCCCAGCATTTT
>many|-|TRBV9|TRBJ2-5
CASSVGFAQGVQETQYF
TGTGCCAGCAGCGTAGGATTCGCCCAGGGAGTCCAAGAGACCCAGTACTTC
>many|-|TRBV6-1|TRBJ2-7
CASTPAHSYEQYF
TGTGCCAGCACCCCGGCCCATTCCTACGAGCAGTACTTC
>many|TRBD1|TRBV20-1|TRBJ2-5
CSARNPGQGHQETQYF
TGCAGTGCTAGAAATCCGGGACAGGGGCACCAAGAGACCCAGTACTTC
>many|-|TRBV27|TRBJ1-1
CASRKGMPMNTEAFF
TGTGCCAGTAGAAAAGGGATGCCCATGAACACTGAAGCTTTCTTT
>many|TRBD2|TRBV20-1|TRBJ2-5
CSASIRGRGQETQYF
TGCAGTGCTAGTATTCGCGGGAGAGGGCAAGAGACCCAGTACTTC
>many|TRBD2|TRBV28|TRBJ2-7
CASRGTSGAEQYF
TGTGCCAGCAGGGGGACTAGCGGGGCCGAGCAGTACTTC
>many|-|TRBV12-3/TRBV12-4|TRBJ2-5
CASSLNGGPVETQYF
TGTGCCAGCAGTTTAAACGGGGGGCCGGTAGAGACCCAGTACTTC
>-|-|TRBV3-1|TRBJ1-2
CASSQDPVGWDGYTF
TGTGCCAGCAGCCAAGATCCCGTCGGGTGGGATGGCTACACCTTC
>-|-|TRBV28|TRBJ1-5
CASSAGPPQHF
TGTGCCAGTTCCGCCGGACCACCCCAGCATTTT
>many|-|TRBV6-4|TRBJ1-1
CASSDTGAYTEAFF
TGTGCCAGCAGTGACACGGGGGCGTACACTGAAGCTTTCTTT
>many|TRBD1|TRBV24-1|TRBJ1-2
CATSEDRGPTVYGYTF
TGTGCCACCAGCGAGGACAGGGGCCCAACAGTCTATGGCTACACCTTC
>-|-|TRBV7-8|TRBJ1-5
CASSTSDNLGQPQHF
TGTGCCAGCAGCACCTCGGACAACTTGGGTCAGCCCCAGCATTTT
>many|-|TRBV29-1|TRBJ2-7
CSVVEVNEQYF
TGCAGCGTTGTTGAGGTTAACGAGCAGTACTTC
>many|-|TRBV13|TRBJ1-5
CASSLGRARDQPQHF
TGTGCCAGCAGCTTAGGCCGGGCGCGAGATCAGCCCCAGCATTTT
>few|-|TRBV27|TRBJ2-7
CAISLQGPSPYEQYF
TGTGCCATCAGTTTACAGGGACCCTCCCCCTACGAGCAGTACTTC
>-|-|TRBV20-1|TRBJ2-5
CSASLGGTQYF
TGCAGTGCTAGCCTCGGAGGGACCCAGTACTTC
>many|-|TRBV6-2/TRBV6-3|TRBJ2-2
CASSYVGRANTGELFF
TGTGCCAGCAGTTACGTCGGCAGGGCGAACACCGGGGAGCTGTTTTTT
>many|TRBD1|TRBV5-1|TRBJ2-5
CASSPGQRLQETQYF
TGCGCCAGCAGCCCGGGACAGAGGCTTCAAGAGACCCAGTACTTC
>-|-|TRBV6-1|TRBJ2-5
CAGSRRGHSPFYF
TGTGCCGGCAGCCGGCGGGGACATTCACCCTTTTACTTC
>many|TRBD2|TRBV20-1|TRBJ2-7
CSASTSSGRVSYEQYF
TGCAGTGCTAGTACCTCTAGCGGGAGGGTCTCCTACGAGCAGTACTTC
>-|-|TRBV12-3/TRBV12-4|TRBJ1-2
CASSFGGEGYTF
TGTGCCAGCAGTTTCGGGGGGGAAGGCTACACCTTC
>-|TRBD1|TRBV28|TRBJ2-4
CASSHPPQGSVQYF
TGTGCCAGCAGTCACCCCCCACAGGGGAGCGTTCAGTACTTC